This TCR beta chain was recorded in a study of identifying expanded T cells in peripheral blood. Using immunoSEQ multiplex PCR, the repertoire was profiled, and TCRdb retains in-frame clones only, with some absent. The repertoire holds over 100,000 clones, with roughly nine tenths as singletons. Unmatched junction bases numbered 10, after V lost 6 bases and J lost 3 bases. There are 15 residues in the CDR3. Germline loops: CDR1 MNHNS, CDR2 SASEGT. The clonotype was recovered from a person aged 18 to 70 in good health. The rearrangement joins TRBV6-1 to TRBJ1-1, with TRBD1 matching 7 bases. The sequencing input was blood. CDR3 nucleotide sequence: TGTGCCAGCAGCCCGATGACAGGGACGGACACTGAAGCTTTCTTT. Amino acids: CASSPMTGTDTEAFF.